This TCR beta chain was observed in a study of blood T cell repertoires in COVID-19. At the level of the study: In each case, the material was cDNA or gDNA derived from T cells, B-cell-depleted T cells, or PBMCs.

TCRdb keeps only in-frame clones here, not all; method: immunoSEQ multiplex PCR. The repertoire consists of 300,000 or so clones, with about 85% occurring once and the leading ten covering about 6%. The CDR3 contains 17 residues. Germline values: CDR1 SGHRS, CDR2 YFSETQ. The junction had 18 bases not matched to a gene; V was cut back by 4 bases and J by 8 bases. Sequencing used PBMCs or T cells enriched from blood (not recorded which). This chain joins TRBV5-1 and TRBJ1-2, with TRBD1 matching over 9 bases. The sequence was collected from a woman aged 25 to 39 who had recovered from COVID-19. CDR3 in DNA: TGCGCCAGCAGCGCAGCACTTCCGGGACAGGGAACGGGGGGCTACACCTTC. Protein sequence: CASSAALPGQGTGGYTF. The full variable domain, rest sourced from reference TRBV5-1 and TRBJ1-2, is KAGVTQTPRYLIKTRGQQVTLSCSPISGHRSVSWYQQTPGQGLQFLFEYFSETQRNKGNFPGRFSGRQFSNSRSEMNVSTLELGDSALYLCASSAALPGQGTGGYTFGSGTRLTVV.